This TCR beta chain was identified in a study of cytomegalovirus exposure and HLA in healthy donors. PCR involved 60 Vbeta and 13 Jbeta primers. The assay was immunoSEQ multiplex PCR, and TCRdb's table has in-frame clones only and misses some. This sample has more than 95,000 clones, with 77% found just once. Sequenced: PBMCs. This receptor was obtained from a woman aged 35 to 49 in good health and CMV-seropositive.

The CDR3, as DNA: TGTGCCAGCAGCCCCACCAGTTCAGGGGTCTATGGCTACACCTTC. This sequence encodes CASSPTSSGVYGYTF. The gene calls are TRBV9 and TRBJ1-2; D is perhaps TRBD1 (6 bases). CDR1 and CDR2 from the germline V gene are SGDLS and YYNGEE. The CDR3 consists of 15 residues. V lost 4 bases to trimming and J lost 4 bases, with 17 bases between them.